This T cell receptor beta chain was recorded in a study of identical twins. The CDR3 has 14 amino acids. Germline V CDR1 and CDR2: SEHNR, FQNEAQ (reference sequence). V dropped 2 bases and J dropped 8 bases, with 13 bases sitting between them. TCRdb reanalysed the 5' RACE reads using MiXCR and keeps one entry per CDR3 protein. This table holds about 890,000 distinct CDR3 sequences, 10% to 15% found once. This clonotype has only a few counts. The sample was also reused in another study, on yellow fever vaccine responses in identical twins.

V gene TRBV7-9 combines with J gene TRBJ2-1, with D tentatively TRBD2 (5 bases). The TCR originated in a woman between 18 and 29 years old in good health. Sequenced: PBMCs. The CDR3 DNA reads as TGTGCCAGCAGCTTACTGCGGGCGAGCGATGAGCAGTTCTTC. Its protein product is CASSLLRASDEQFF.